Reported below is one TCR beta chain. Antigen specificity is unknown. Assay: immunoSEQ multiplex PCR; the TCRdb copy retains only in-frame clones and omits some. Of tens of thousands of clones in the sample, about four fifths were seen once. The CDR3 runs to 14 residues. V lost 2 bases and J lost 1, with 6 bases in between. In germline, CDR1 is LNHDA, CDR2 SQIVND (reference sequence). The record originates from a study of T cells in localized non-small cell lung cancer. Study-wide results and caveats: Appearing in adjacent lung were a median roughly 60 of the top 100 tumor clones. Uninvolved adjacent lung had the highest recorded T cell clonality, with tumor below it. Prolonged overall survival went with higher T cell density in the blood. Heterogeneity within the tumor remains possible, as just one region underwent sequencing.

Source: peripheral blood, taken before any cancer treatment. The V and J genes are TRBV19 and TRBJ1-5; D is possibly TRBD1 (5 bases). The sequence was collected from a female donor of 60 years or more with stage II squamous cell lung carcinoma. For the CDR3, the DNA is TGTGCCAGTAGTATAAGGGACAGCAATCAGCCCCAGCATTTT. This sequence encodes CASSIRDSNQPQHF.